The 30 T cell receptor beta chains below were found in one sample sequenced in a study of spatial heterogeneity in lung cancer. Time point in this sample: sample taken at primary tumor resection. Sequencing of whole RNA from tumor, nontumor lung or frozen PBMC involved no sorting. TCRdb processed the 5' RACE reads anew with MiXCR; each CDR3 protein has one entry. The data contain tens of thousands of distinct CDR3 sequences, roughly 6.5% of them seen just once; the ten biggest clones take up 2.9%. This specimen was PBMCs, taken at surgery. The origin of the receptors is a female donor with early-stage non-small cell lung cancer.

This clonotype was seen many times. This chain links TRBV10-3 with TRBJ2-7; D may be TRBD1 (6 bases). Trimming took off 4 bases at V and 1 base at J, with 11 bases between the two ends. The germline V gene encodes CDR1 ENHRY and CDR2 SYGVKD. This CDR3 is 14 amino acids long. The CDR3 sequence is CAISAGQFSYEQYF. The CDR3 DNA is TGTGCCATCAGTGCCGGACAGTTTTCCTACGAGCAGTACTTC.

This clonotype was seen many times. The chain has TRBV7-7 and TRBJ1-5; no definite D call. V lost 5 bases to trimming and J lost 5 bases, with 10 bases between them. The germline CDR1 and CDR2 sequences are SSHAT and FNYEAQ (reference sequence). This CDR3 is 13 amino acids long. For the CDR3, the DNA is TGTGCCAGCAGCGTCGGAAGAGATCAGCCCCAGCATTTT. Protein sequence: CASSVGRDQPQHF.

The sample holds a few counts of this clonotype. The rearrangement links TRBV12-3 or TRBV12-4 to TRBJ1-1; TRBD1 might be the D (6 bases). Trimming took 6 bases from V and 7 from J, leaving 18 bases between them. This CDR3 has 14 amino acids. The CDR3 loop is CASSRSRGLGEAFF. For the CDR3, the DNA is TGTGCCAGCAGCCGAAGCAGGGGTTTAGGTGAAGCTTTCTTT.

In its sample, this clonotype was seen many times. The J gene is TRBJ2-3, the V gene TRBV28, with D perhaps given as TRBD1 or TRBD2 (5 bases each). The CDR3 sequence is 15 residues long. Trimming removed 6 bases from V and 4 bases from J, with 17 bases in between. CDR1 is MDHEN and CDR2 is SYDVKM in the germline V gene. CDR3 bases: TGTGCCAGCAGCCCTACAGGTCTGGGGGCAGATACGCAGTATTTT. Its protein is CASSPTGLGADTQYF. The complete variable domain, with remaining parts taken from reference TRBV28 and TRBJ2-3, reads DVKVTQSSRYLVKRTGEKVFLECVQDMDHENMFWYRQDPGLGLRLIYFSYDVKMKEKGDIPEGYSVSREKKERFSLILESASTNQTSMYLCASSPTGLGADTQYFGPGTRLTVL.

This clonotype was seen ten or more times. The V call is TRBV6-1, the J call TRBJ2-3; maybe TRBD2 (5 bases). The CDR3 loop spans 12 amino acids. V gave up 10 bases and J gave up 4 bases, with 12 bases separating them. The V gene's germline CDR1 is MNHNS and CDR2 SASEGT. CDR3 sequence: CATEGGSDTQYF. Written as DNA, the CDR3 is TGTGCCACCGAGGGCGGATCAGATACGCAGTATTTT.

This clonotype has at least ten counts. The CDR3, as DNA: TGTGCCAGCCACCTACAGGGTTCCTCCGAAGCTTTCTTT. Protein sequence: CASHLQGSSEAFF. V is TRBV12-3 or TRBV12-4 and J is TRBJ1-1; D is perhaps TRBD1 (6 bases). CDR3 length: 13 amino acids. Trimming took off 8 bases at V and 8 bases at J, with 18 bases between the two ends.

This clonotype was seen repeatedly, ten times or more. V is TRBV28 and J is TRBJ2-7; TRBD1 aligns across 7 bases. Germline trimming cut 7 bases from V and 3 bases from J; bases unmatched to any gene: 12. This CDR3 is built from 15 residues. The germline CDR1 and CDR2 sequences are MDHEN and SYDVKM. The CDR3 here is CASKTTTGSGYEQYF. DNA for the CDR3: TGTGCCAGCAAGACCACGACAGGGTCTGGCTACGAGCAGTACTTC. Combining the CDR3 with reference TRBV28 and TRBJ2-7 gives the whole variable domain DVKVTQSSRYLVKRTGEKVFLECVQDMDHENMFWYRQDPGLGLRLIYFSYDVKMKEKGDIPEGYSVSREKKERFSLILESASTNQTSMYLCASKTTTGSGYEQYFGPGTRLTVT.

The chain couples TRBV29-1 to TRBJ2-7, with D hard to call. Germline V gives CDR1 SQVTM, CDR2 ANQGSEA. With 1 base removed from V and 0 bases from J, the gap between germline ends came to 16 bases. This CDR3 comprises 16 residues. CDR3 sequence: CSVEGLLTASSYEQYF. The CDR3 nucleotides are TGCAGCGTTGAAGGGCTTTTGACCGCGAGCTCCTACGAGCAGTACTTC.

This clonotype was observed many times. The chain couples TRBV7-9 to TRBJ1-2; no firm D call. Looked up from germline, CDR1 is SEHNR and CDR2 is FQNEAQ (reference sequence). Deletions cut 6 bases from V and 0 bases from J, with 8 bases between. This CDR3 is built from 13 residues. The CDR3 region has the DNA TGTGCCAGCAGTGTCGGCCCTAACTATGGCTACACCTTC. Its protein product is CASSVGPNYGYTF.

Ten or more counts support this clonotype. CDR3 sequence: CASSLGSEKLFF. The CDR3 DNA reads TGCGCCAGCAGCTTGGGTAGCGAAAAACTGTTTTTT. The chain employs TRBV5-1 and TRBJ1-4; no clear D gene. The ends were cut back, 0 bases at V and 8 bases at J, with 5 bases in the middle. The CDR3 has 12 amino acids. Germline values: CDR1 SGHRS, CDR2 YFSETQ.

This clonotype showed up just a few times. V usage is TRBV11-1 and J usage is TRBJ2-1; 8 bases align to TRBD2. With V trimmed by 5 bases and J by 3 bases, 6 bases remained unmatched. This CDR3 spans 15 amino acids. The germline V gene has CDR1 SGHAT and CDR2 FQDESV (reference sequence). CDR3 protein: CASSTSGGRYNEQFF. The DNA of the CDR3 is TGTGCCAGCAGCACGAGCGGGGGCCGCTACAATGAGCAGTTCTTC.

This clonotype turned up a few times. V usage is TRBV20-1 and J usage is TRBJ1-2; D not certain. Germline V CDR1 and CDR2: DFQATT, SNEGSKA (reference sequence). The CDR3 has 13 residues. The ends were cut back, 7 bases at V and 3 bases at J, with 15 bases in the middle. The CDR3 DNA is TGCAGTGTCCCGTTGGACCAGGACTATGGCTACACCTTC. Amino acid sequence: CSVPLDQDYGYTF.

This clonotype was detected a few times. The DNA of the CDR3 is TGCGCCAGCAGCTCAGCGACAGGGACCGGGGAGCTGTTTTTT. It codes for CASSSATGTGELFF. The rearrangement joins TRBV5-1 to TRBJ2-2; TRBD1 matches at 7 bases. The CDR3 consists of 14 residues. Trimming cost V 3 bases and J 5 bases; bases outside gene matches: 4. Germline CDR1 and CDR2: SGHRS and YFSETQ.

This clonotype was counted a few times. CDR3 residues: CASSEGTSGQETQYF. Here the CDR3 DNA reads TGTGCCAGCAGTGAGGGGACTAGCGGCCAAGAGACCCAGTACTTC. This chain joins TRBV2 and TRBJ2-5; 11 bases align to TRBD2. This CDR3 comprises 15 residues. Germline lookup yields CDR1 SNHLY and CDR2 FYNNEI. V was pared by 3 bases and J by 1 base, with 1 base of the junction left unmatched.

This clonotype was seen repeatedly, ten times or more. The CDR3 sequence: CASKTRQRKTGELFF. CDR3 bases: TGTGCCAGCAAAACTCGACAGCGCAAGACCGGGGAGCTGTTTTTT. The rearrangement links TRBV28 to TRBJ2-2; D perhaps matches TRBD1 (5 bases). Trimming left V 7 bases short and J 5 bases short, with 17 bases between. The CDR3 length is 15 residues. The germline CDR1 and CDR2 sequences are MDHEN and SYDVKM.

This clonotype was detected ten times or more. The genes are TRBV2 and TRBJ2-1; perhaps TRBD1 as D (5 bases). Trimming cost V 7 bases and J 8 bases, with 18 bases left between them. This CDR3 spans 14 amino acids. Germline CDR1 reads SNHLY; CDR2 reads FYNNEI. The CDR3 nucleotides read TGTGCCAGCAAGGGGCACCCGATGTTGGATGAGCAGTTCTTC. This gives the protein CASKGHPMLDEQFF.

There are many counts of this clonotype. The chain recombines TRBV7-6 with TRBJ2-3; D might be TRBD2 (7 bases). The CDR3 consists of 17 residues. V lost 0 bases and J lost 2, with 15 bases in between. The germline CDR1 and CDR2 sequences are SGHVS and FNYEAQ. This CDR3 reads CASSLAAAGAPTDTQYF. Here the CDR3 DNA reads TGTGCCAGCAGCTTAGCGGCGGCGGGGGCTCCCACAGATACGCAGTATTTT.

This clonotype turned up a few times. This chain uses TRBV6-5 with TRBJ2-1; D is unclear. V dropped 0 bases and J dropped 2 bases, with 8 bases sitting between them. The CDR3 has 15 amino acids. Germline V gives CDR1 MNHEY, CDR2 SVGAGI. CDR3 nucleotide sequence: TGTGCCAGCAGTTACTCAGCGCGCGCCTACAATGAGCAGTTCTTC. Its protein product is CASSYSARAYNEQFF.

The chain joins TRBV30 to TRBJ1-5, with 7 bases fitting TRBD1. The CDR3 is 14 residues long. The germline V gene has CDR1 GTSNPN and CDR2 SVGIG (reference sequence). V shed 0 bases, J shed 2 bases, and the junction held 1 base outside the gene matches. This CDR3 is CAWSVGTGNQPQHF. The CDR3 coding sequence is TGTGCCTGGAGTGTAGGGACAGGCAATCAGCCCCAGCATTTT.

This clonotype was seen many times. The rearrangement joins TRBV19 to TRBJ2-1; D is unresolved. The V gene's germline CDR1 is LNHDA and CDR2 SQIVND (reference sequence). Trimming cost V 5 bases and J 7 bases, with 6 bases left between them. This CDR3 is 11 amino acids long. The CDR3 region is CASSDRNEQFF. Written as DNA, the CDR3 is TGTGCCAGTAGTGATCGGAATGAGCAGTTCTTC.

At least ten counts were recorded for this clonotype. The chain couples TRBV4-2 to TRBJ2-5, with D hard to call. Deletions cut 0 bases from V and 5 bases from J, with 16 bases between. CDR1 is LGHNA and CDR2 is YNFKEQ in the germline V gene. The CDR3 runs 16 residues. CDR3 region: CASSQEGQARYETQYF. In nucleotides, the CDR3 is TGTGCCAGCAGCCAAGAAGGCCAAGCCCGTTACGAGACCCAGTACTTC.

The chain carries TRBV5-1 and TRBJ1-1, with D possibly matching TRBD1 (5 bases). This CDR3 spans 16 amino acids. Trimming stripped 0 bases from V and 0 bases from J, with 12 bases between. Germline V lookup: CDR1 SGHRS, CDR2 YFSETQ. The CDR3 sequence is CASSLDGRDLNTEAFF. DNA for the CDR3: TGCGCCAGCAGCTTGGATGGGCGGGACTTGAACACTGAAGCTTTCTTT.

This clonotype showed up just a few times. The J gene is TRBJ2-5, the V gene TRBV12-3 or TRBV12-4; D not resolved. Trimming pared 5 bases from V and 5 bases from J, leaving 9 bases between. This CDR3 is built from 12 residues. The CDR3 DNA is TGTGCCAGCAGTACGGACGCGGAGACCCAGTACTTC. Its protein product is CASSTDAETQYF.

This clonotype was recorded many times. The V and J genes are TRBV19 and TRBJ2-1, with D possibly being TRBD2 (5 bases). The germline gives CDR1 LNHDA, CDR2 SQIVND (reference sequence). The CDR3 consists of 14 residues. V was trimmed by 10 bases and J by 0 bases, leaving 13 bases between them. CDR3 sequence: CATAGWSSYNEQFF. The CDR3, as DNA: TGTGCCACCGCGGGCTGGAGCTCCTACAATGAGCAGTTCTTC.

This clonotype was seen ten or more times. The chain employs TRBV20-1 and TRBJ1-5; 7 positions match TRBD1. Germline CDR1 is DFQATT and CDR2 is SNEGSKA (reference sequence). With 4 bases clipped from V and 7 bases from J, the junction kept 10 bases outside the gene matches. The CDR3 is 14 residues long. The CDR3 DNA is TGCAGTGCTATTGACAGGGCGGAGGGACAGCCCCAGCATTTT. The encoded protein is CSAIDRAEGQPQHF.

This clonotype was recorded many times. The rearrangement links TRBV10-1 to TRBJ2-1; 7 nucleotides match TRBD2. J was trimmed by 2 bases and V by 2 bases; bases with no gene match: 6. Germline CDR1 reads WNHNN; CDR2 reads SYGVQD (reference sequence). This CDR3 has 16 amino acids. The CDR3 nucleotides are TGCGCCAGCAGTGAGACACTGGGGGGGACCTACAATGAGCAGTTCTTC. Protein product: CASSETLGGTYNEQFF.

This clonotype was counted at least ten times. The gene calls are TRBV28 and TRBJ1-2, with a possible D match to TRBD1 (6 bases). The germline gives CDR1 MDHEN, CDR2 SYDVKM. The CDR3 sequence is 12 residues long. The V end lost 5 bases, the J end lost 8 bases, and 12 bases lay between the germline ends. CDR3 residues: CASSIDRWGYTF. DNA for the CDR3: TGTGCCAGCAGTATCGACAGGTGGGGCTACACCTTC.

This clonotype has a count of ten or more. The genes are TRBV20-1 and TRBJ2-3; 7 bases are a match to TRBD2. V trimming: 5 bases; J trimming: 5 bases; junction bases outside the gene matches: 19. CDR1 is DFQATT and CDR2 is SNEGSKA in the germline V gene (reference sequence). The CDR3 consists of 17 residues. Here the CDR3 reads CSALPFGTSGDGDTQYF. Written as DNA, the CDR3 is TGCAGTGCTCTCCCCTTTGGGACCAGCGGGGACGGAGATACGCAGTATTTT.

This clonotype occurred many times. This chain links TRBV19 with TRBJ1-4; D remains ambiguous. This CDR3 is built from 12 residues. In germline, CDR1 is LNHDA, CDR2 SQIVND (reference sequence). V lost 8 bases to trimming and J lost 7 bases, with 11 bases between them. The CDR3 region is CASSELGEKLFF. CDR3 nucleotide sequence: TGTGCCAGTTCCGAACTAGGTGAAAAACTGTTTTTT.

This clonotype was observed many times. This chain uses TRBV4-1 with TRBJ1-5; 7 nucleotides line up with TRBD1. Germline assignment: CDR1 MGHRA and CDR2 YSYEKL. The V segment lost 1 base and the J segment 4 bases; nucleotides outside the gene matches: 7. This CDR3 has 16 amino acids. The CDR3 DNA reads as TGCGCCAGCAGCCAAGCTCCGGGGACAGTTAATCAGCCCCAGCATTTT. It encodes CASSQAPGTVNQPQHF.